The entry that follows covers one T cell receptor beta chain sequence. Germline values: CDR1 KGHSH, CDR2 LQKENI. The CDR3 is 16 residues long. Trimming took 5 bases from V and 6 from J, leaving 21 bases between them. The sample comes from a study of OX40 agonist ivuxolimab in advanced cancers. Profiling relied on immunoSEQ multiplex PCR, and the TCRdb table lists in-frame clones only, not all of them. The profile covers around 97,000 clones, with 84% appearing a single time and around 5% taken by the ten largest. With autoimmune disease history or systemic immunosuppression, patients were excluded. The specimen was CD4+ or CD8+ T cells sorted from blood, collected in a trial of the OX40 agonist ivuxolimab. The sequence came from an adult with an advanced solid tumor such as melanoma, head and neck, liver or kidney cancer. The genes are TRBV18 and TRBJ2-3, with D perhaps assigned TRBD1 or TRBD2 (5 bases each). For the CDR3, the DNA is TGTGCCAGCTCATCGGCCGGGACCTCAATTTTGGATACGCAGTATTTT. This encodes CASSSAGTSILDTQYF.